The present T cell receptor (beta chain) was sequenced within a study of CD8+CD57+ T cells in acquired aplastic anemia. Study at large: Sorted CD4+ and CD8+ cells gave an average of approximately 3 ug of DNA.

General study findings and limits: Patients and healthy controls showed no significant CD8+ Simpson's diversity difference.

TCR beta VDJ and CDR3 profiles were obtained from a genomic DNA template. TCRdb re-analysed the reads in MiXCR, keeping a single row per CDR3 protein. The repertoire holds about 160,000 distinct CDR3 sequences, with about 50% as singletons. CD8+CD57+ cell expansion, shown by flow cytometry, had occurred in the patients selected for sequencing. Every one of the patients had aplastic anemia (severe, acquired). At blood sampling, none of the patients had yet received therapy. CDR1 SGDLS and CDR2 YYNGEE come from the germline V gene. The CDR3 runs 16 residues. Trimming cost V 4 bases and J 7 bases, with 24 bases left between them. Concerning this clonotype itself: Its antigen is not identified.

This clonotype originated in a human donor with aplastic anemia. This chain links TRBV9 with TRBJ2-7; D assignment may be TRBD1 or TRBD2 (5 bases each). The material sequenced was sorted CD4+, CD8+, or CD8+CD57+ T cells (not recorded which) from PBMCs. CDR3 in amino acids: CASSLSGGQGVREQYF. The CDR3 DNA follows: TGTGCCAGCAGCTTGAGCGGTGGGCAGGGAGTAAGGGAGCAGTACTTC.